This T cell receptor beta chain was identified during a study of blood T cell repertoires in COVID-19. Study context: Donors in the United States, Italy and Spain gave samples during acute or convalescent COVID-19. In each case, the material was cDNA or gDNA derived from T cells, B-cell-depleted T cells, or PBMCs.

In the study's own analysis: Estimates of nucleated cell counts were drawn from the amplification of reference gene primers. Generated by immunoSEQ multiplex PCR, the TCRdb table keeps only in-frame clones and is missing some. V, J and clone size reflect that table, while D and trimming were determined from the DNA. Of roughly 180,000 clones listed, around 85% are singletons. Seattle's enrolled individuals joined amid active infection and were then monitored longitudinally. The sequence derives from a man aged 80 or over with COVID-19, enrolled during active disease. The source material was peripheral blood.

CDR3 region: CASSLIQGFEKLFF. CDR3 DNA: TGTGCCAGCAGCCTTATACAGGGTTTCGAAAAACTGTTTTTT. The rearrangement joins TRBV3-1 (or the pseudogene TRBV3-2) to TRBJ1-4; D is possibly TRBD1 (6 bases). From germline, CDR1 is LGHDT and CDR2 YNNKEL (reference sequence). This CDR3 contains 14 residues. V gave up 4 bases and J gave up 8 bases, with 14 bases separating them.